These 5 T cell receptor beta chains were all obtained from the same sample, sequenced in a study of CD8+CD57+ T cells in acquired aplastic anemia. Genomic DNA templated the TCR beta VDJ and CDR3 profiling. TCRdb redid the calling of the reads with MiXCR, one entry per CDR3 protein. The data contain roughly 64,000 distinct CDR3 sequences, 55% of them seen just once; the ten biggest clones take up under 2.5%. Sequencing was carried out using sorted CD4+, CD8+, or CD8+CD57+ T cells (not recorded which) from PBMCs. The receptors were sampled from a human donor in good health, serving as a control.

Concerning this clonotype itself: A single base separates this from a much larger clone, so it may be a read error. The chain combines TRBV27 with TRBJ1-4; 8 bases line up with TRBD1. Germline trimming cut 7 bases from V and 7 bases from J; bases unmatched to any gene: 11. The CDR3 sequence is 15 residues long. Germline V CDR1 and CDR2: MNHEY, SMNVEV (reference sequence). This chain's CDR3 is CASNSTGTGVEKLFF. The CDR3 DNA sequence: TGTGCCAGCAATTCGACCGGGACAGGCGTTGAAAAACTGTTTTTT.

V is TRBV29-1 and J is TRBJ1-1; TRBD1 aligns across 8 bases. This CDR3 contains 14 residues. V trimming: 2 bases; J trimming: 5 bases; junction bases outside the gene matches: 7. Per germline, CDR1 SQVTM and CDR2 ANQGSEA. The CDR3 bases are TGCAGCGTTGAACACATCCAGGGGGCTACTGAAGCTTTCTTT. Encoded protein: CSVEHIQGATEAFF.

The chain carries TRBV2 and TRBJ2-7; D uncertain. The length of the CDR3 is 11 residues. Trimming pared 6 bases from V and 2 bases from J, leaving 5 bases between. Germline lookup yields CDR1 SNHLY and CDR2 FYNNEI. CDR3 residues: CASRGTYEQYF. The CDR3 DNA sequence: TGTGCCAGCAGGGGGACCTACGAGCAGTACTTC. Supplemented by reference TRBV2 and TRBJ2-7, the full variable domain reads EPEVTQTPSHQVTQMGQEVILRCVPISNHLYFYWYRQILGQKVEFLVSFYNNEISEKSEIFDDQFSVERPDGSNFTLKIRSTKLEDSAMYFCASRGTYEQYFGPGTRLTVT.

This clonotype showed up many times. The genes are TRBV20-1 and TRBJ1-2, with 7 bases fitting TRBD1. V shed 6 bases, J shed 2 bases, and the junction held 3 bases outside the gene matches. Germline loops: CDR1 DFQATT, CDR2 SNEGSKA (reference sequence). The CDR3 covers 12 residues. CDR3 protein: CSATGQNYGYTF. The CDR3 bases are TGCAGTGCCACGGGACAGAACTATGGCTACACCTTC.

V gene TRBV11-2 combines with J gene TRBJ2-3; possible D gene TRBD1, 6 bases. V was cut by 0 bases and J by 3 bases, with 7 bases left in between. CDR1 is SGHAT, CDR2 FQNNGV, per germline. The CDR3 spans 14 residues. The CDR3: CASSLDRGTDTQYF. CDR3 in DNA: TGTGCCAGCAGCTTAGACAGGGGTACAGATACGCAGTATTTT.